This note documents a single T cell receptor beta chain sequence. Antigen: not known. The record originates from a study of shared clonotypes between healthy human individuals. Findings and limits, study-wide: Relative to memory subsets, naive subsets generally showed larger estimated richness.

A CD45RA+ naive subset and a CD45RA-negative memory subset were split from CD4+ cells. V lost 5 bases, J lost 6 bases, and 12 bases stayed unmatched. This CDR3 has 16 amino acids. The germline V gene has CDR1 SGHNT and CDR2 YYREEE (reference sequence). Around 30,000 T cell genomes (approximately 180 ng DNA) went into each sorted-subset replicate. Authors' analysis steps: Filtering differed for immunoSEQ, which gave only junction sequences without quality scores. Assay used: immunoSEQ multiplex PCR; TCRdb lists only in-frame clones, some missing. V and J calls and clone size follow that table, whereas D and trimming were derived from the DNA. The sample records more than 1,200,000 clones, 97% to 99% being singletons.

The V and J genes are TRBV5-4 and TRBJ2-7; TRBD2 agrees at 12 bases. This clonotype originated in a man in his thirties or forties in good health. Specimen: naive CD4+ T cells sorted from blood. The subset: CD45RA+ positively selected. The CDR3 DNA is TGTGCCAGCAGTTTCGGGACTAGCGGGCTTCAGCTCGAGCAGTACTTC. This encodes CASSFGTSGLQLEQYF.